This record concerns one T cell receptor (beta chain) sequence. Its target is not known. Produced via immunoSEQ multiplex PCR; TCRdb's table is partial and in-frame only. The sample contains 100,000 to 150,000 clones, around 92% of which appear only once. Trimming took off 3 bases at V and 2 bases at J, with 10 bases between the two ends. The CDR3 covers 14 residues. Germline V gene lookup returns CDR1 SGHAT and CDR2 FQNNGV. These data belong to a study of T cell responses to AZD1222 COVID-19 vaccine. Study context: Recipients boosted at about 4 weeks or about 12 weeks are pooled.

Findings and limits, study-wide: Rises in breadth and depth of Spike-specific TCRs came after two AZD1222 doses. No day 14 peak samples; only post-peak repertoires were characterized.

This material consisted of peripheral blood, taken on day 0 of AZD1222 vaccination. This receptor was taken from an adult in good health. The chain uses TRBV11-2 and TRBJ2-5, with D possibly being TRBD1 (6 bases). The CDR3 loop is CASSLQTGQETQYF. CDR3 nucleotide sequence: TGTGCCAGCAGCTTGCAGACAGGACAAGAGACCCAGTACTTC.